The 27 T cell receptor beta chains below all came from one sample that was sequenced in a study of T cell changes during pregnancy in multiple sclerosis. Measured with immunoSEQ multiplex PCR; TCRdb has only the in-frame clones, and not every one. The sample has 50,000 to 65,000 clones, roughly 88% seen once. The sample was peripheral blood, taken in the third trimester of pregnancy. Source of these receptors: a female donor in good health, enrolled as a control in a pregnancy study.

This clone was detected only once. The chain couples TRBV10-3 to TRBJ2-2, with D possibly TRBD1 on 6 matching bases. Germline V gene data show CDR1 as ENHRY and CDR2 as SYGVKD. The V end lost 2 bases, the J end lost 1 base, and 8 bases lay between the germline ends. CDR3 size: 15 residues. CDR3 region: CAISEKQGNTGELFF. The CDR3 coding sequence is TGTGCCATCAGTGAGAAACAGGGGAACACCGGGGAGCTGTTTTTT.

In DNA, the CDR3 is TGCGCCAGCAGCCAAGACCAGGGCGGTCAGCCCCAGCATTTT. Protein product: CASSQDQGGQPQHF. The V gene is TRBV4-3, the J gene TRBJ1-5, with D maybe TRBD1 (5 bases). The V and J ends lost 0 bases and 6 bases respectively, with 9 bases between them. Germline V gives CDR1 LGHNA, CDR2 YSLEER. The CDR3 totals 14 residues.

V gene TRBV6-5 combines with J gene TRBJ1-2, with TRBD1 matching over 7 bases. Germline CDR1 MNHEY, CDR2 SVGAGI. The V and J ends lost 2 bases and 4 bases, in that order; junction bases with no gene match: 4. The CDR3 totals 14 residues. The CDR3 spells CASSYEGGGYGYTF. The DNA of the CDR3 is TGTGCCAGCAGTTACGAAGGGGGCGGCTATGGCTACACCTTC.

The V call is TRBV5-1, the J call TRBJ2-3, with D possibly matching TRBD2 (5 bases). Germline CDR1 and CDR2: SGHRS and YFSETQ. V was trimmed by 4 bases and J by 2 bases, leaving 17 bases between them. The CDR3 consists of 16 residues. The CDR3 region is CASSRLSGTSTDTQYF. As DNA, the CDR3 is TGCGCCAGCAGCCGGCTGAGCGGAACATCCACAGATACGCAGTATTTT.

This clone has only a few counts. The chain combines TRBV7-9 with TRBJ1-2; unclear D gene. V lost 8 bases and J lost 2, with 18 bases in between. The germline CDR1 and CDR2 sequences are SEHNR and FQNEAQ (reference sequence). CDR3 length: 15 amino acids. This chain's CDR3 is CASHLDGDANYGYTF. Written as DNA, the CDR3 is TGTGCCAGCCACCTTGATGGAGACGCAAACTATGGCTACACCTTC.

This clone has only one observation. The chain joins TRBV2 to TRBJ2-3; possible D gene TRBD2, 5 bases. Trimming cost V 4 bases and J 4 bases, with 12 bases left between them. The CDR3 runs to 14 residues. Germline-derived CDR1 and CDR2 are SNHLY and FYNNEI. CDR3 sequence reads: CASSVGVASDTQYF. Here the CDR3 DNA reads TGTGCCAGCAGTGTTGGAGTAGCGTCAGATACGCAGTATTTT.

The J gene is TRBJ2-3, the V gene TRBV9, with 7 bases that match TRBD2. Germline values: CDR1 SGDLS, CDR2 YYNGEE. The CDR3 is made up of 15 amino acids. J was trimmed by 4 bases and V by 2 bases; bases with no gene match: 7. The CDR3 loop is CASSVGSLASDTQYF. The CDR3 DNA reads as TGTGCCAGCAGCGTGGGCTCACTAGCGTCAGATACGCAGTATTTT.

The chain joins TRBV19 to TRBJ2-5; D possibly corresponds to TRBD1 (5 bases). The CDR3 runs to 12 residues. Germline lookup yields CDR1 LNHDA and CDR2 SQIVND (reference sequence). Trimming left V 8 bases short and J 1 base short, with 8 bases between. The CDR3, as DNA: TGTGCCAGTTCCCAGGGCCAAGAGACCCAGTACTTC. It encodes CASSQGQETQYF.

The rearrangement links TRBV7-8 to TRBJ1-5; 9 positions agree with TRBD1. Germline loops: CDR1 SGHVS, CDR2 FQNEAQ. The CDR3 runs 14 residues. V was clipped by 4 bases and J by 6 bases; unmatched bases: 4. CDR3 residues: CASSSQGAGQPQHF. CDR3 bases: TGTGCCAGCAGCTCACAGGGGGCGGGTCAGCCCCAGCATTTT.

CDR3 nucleotide sequence: TGTGCCACCACGGGGGGCCCGAACACCGGGGAGCTGTTTTTT. It codes for CATTGGPNTGELFF. The chain combines TRBV19 with TRBJ2-2; the D gene is possibly TRBD2 (7 bases). Trimming left V 10 bases short and J 0 bases short, with 12 bases between. Germline V lookup: CDR1 LNHDA, CDR2 SQIVND (reference sequence). There are 14 residues in the CDR3. The full variable domain, with the rest looked up from reference TRBV19 and TRBJ2-2, is DGGITQSPKYLFRKEGQNVTLSCEQNLNHDAMYWYRQDPGQGLRLIYYSQIVNDFQKGDIAEGYSVSREKKESFPLTVTSAQKNPTAFYLCATTGGPNTGELFFGEGSRLTVL.

V gene TRBV12-5 combines with J gene TRBJ2-2; 16 bases match TRBD2. Trimming cost V 4 bases and J 6 bases; bases outside gene matches: 17. This CDR3 region has 21 residues. Germline CDR1 is LGHNT and CDR2 is FRNRAP. CDR3 sequence: CASGSSTKPPGLAGGAGELFF. The CDR3 DNA follows: TGTGCTAGTGGTTCCTCAACAAAACCTCCGGGACTAGCGGGGGGGGCCGGGGAGCTGTTTTTT.

J is TRBJ2-2 and V is TRBV27; 8 bases are shared with TRBD1. Germline-derived CDR1 and CDR2 are MNHEY and SMNVEV (reference sequence). This CDR3 contains 15 residues. The junction had 4 bases not matched to a gene; V was cut back by 2 bases and J by 5 bases. The CDR3 sequence is CASSLGTGGTGELFF. CDR3 sequence (DNA): TGTGCCAGCAGTTTAGGAACAGGGGGTACCGGGGAGCTGTTTTTT.

The gene calls are TRBV5-1 and TRBJ2-3, with D perhaps matching TRBD2 (6 bases). V lost 4 bases and J lost 2, with 14 bases in between. The CDR3 covers 15 residues. Germline V CDR1 and CDR2: SGHRS, YFSETQ. The DNA of the CDR3 is TGCGCCAGCAGCCCCGCGGGGACGAACACAGATACGCAGTATTTT. It translates to CASSPAGTNTDTQYF.

CDR3 coding DNA: TGTGCCAGCAGCTTTCAGGGCACTGAAGCTTTCTTT. This sequence encodes CASSFQGTEAFF. The rearrangement uses TRBV7-8 and TRBJ1-1; weak D call: TRBD1 (5 bases). V shed 3 bases and J shed 4 bases, with 6 bases lying between them. Germline loops: CDR1 SGHVS, CDR2 FQNEAQ. The CDR3 has 12 amino acids.

The chain employs TRBV19 and TRBJ1-6; 8 bases map to TRBD1. The CDR3 consists of 15 residues. Per the germline V gene, CDR1 is LNHDA and CDR2 is SQIVND (reference sequence). V was clipped by 3 bases and J by 5 bases; unmatched bases: 3. The CDR3 sequence: CASSMGRGHNSPLHF. The CDR3 DNA reads as TGTGCCAGTAGTATGGGCAGGGGGCATAATTCACCCCTCCACTTT.

This chain joins TRBV9 and TRBJ2-3; perhaps TRBD1 as D (5 bases). Trimming took off 0 bases at V and 0 bases at J, with 8 bases between the two ends. This CDR3 spans 15 amino acids. Per germline, CDR1 SGDLS and CDR2 YYNGEE. The CDR3 bases are TGTGCCAGCAGCGTAGAGGGGCAAAGCACAGATACGCAGTATTTT. Residues: CASSVEGQSTDTQYF.

The V and J genes are TRBV9 and TRBJ2-2; D is unresolved. The V and J ends lost 0 bases and 8 bases respectively, with 14 bases between them. The CDR3 is 15 residues long. CDR1 is SGDLS, CDR2 YYNGEE, per germline. Here the CDR3 reads CASSVATDTMGELFF. The CDR3 region has the DNA TGTGCCAGCAGCGTAGCTACCGACACCATGGGGGAGCTGTTTTTT.

The chain employs TRBV11-3 and TRBJ1-1, with a possible D match to TRBD1 (5 bases). V was trimmed by 4 bases and J by 8 bases, leaving 14 bases between them. Germline assignment: CDR1 SGHNT and CDR2 YENEEA. The CDR3 covers 13 residues. CDR3 bases: TGTGCCAGCAGCTGGGGCGGCCAGAACGAAGCTTTCTTT. Its translation: CASSWGGQNEAFF. The variable domain in full, completed from reference TRBV11-3 and TRBJ1-1, reads EAGVVQSPRYKIIEKKQPVAFWCNPISGHNTLYWYLQNLGQGPELLIRYENEEAVDDSQLPKDRFSAERLKGVDSTLKIQPAELGDSAVYLCASSWGGQNEAFFGQGTRLTVV.

This sequence joins TRBV5-5 and TRBJ2-7; no clear D. Germline-derived CDR1 and CDR2 are SGHKS and YYEKEE (reference sequence). V was cut by 0 bases and J by 7 bases, with 17 bases left in between. The CDR3 is 15 amino acids. The chain's CDR3 is CASSLAAVPVEEQYF. CDR3 coding DNA: TGTGCCAGCAGCTTGGCCGCGGTCCCGGTAGAAGAGCAGTACTTC.

V gene TRBV6-4 combines with J gene TRBJ2-5; 7 nucleotides match TRBD2. V lost 6 bases and J lost 7; bases outside the gene matches: 8. The CDR3 has 13 residues. Germline V lookup: CDR1 MRHNA, CDR2 SNTAGT. The CDR3 region has the DNA TGTGCCAGCAGCCCAAGCCGCGGGGGGACCCAGTACTTC. It translates to CASSPSRGGTQYF.

In its sample, this clone was seen once. The chain carries TRBV29-1 and TRBJ2-7; TRBD2 matches 12 bases. The CDR3 totals 14 residues. Germline V lookup: CDR1 SQVTM, CDR2 ANQGSEA. The ends lost 0 bases at V and 7 bases at J; junction bases unmatched: 4. This chain's CDR3 is CSVEDLAGGREQYF. The CDR3 bases are TGCAGCGTTGAAGATCTAGCGGGAGGGCGGGAGCAGTACTTC.

The J gene is TRBJ2-7, the V gene TRBV27; possibly TRBD1 for D (5 bases). V was trimmed by 4 bases and J by 2 bases, leaving 9 bases between them. Germline CDR1 MNHEY, CDR2 SMNVEV (reference sequence). This CDR3 comprises 13 residues. The CDR3 nucleotides read TGTGCCAGCAGTTATGACAGTACCTACGAGCAGTACTTC. Translated: CASSYDSTYEQYF.

As regards this clone: The junction differs from germline at one of its ends, possibly a read error. In DNA, the CDR3 is TGTGCCACTAGTCGACAGGGTATCAACGAGCAGTACTTC. Protein sequence: CATSRQGINEQYF. The chain combines TRBV19 with TRBJ2-7; 7 bases fit TRBD1. The CDR3 spans 13 residues. The germline gives CDR1 LNHDA, CDR2 SQIVND (reference sequence).

The rearrangement uses TRBV12-5 and TRBJ2-3, with TRBD2 matching over 7 bases. The CDR3 runs to 16 residues. Germline V CDR1 and CDR2: LGHNT, FRNRAP. Losses at the gene ends were 0 bases for V and 2 bases for J; bases not matched to a gene: 5. In DNA form, the CDR3 reads TGTGCTAGTGGTTTGGTGGCTAGCGGAGTCACAGATACGCAGTATTTT. Amino acid sequence: CASGLVASGVTDTQYF.

This chain joins TRBV25-1 and TRBJ1-1; D remains unclear. The CDR3 is made up of 15 amino acids. Germline assignment: CDR1 MGHDK and CDR2 SYGVNS. The V gene lost 3 bases and the J gene lost 1 base, with 12 bases spanning the gap. The chain's CDR3 is CASSDVPPRNTEAFF. The CDR3 coding sequence is TGTGCCAGCAGTGATGTTCCCCCCCGGAACACTGAAGCTTTCTTT.

The genes are TRBV6-5 and TRBJ1-2, with D uncertain. The CDR3 has 13 amino acids. Trimming shortened V by 7 bases and J by 4 bases, and 13 bases separated the two germline ends. Germline V gene sequence: CDR1 MNHEY, CDR2 SVGAGI. DNA of the CDR3: TGTGCCAGCAAAACGCCGGGAACCTATGGCTACACCTTC. Protein: CASKTPGTYGYTF.

Only a few counts were recorded for this clone. V is TRBV2 and J is TRBJ2-5, with D uncertain. The length of the CDR3 is 14 residues. Trimming shortened V by 2 bases and J by 1 base, and 8 bases separated the two germline ends. The germline V gene encodes CDR1 SNHLY and CDR2 FYNNEI. The CDR3 here is CASSEWSSQETQYF. Here the CDR3 DNA reads TGTGCCAGCAGTGAATGGTCTAGCCAAGAGACCCAGTACTTC.